A selection of T cell receptor beta chains follows, all from one sample in a study of PD-1 blockade in mismatch repair-deficient tumors. The assay was immunoSEQ multiplex PCR, and TCRdb's table has in-frame clones only and misses some. The sample yields some 17,000 clones, 84% seen once. Sequencing used PBMCs, obtained 22 weeks after starting pembrolizumab. The receptors stem from an adult with mismatch repair-deficient cancer. Each CDR3 is given with its conserved first and last residue. The D gene is left open where the match is weak. Some rows have no size entry. The others give once, few or many, or a class for an expanded clone.

>.|TRBJ2-6|TRBV11-1|TRBD1
TGTGCCAGCAGCTCTCCGGGACAGGGGCCCTCTGGGGCCAACGTCCTGACTTTC
CASSSPGQGPSGANVLTF
>.|TRBJ2-5|TRBV2|TRBD1
TGTGCCAGCAGTGATACAGGGGGTGGGAAGACCCAGTACTTC
CASSDTGGGKTQYF
>few|TRBJ2-7|TRBV6-5|TRBD1
TGTGCCAGCAGCCGAGACAGGGCCTACGAGCAGTACTTC
CASSRDRAYEQYF
>.|TRBJ2-1|TRBV14|TRBD2
TGTGCCAGCAGCCAAGTACCGGGACTAGCGGGTCTATCGGGCAATGAGCAGTTCTTC
CASSQVPGLAGLSGNEQFF
>once|TRBJ1-3|TRBV7-2|.
TGTGCCAGCAGCTTTAACTCTGGAAACACCATATATTTT
CASSFNSGNTIYF
>.|TRBJ2-1|TRBV19|TRBD2
TGTGCCAGTAGTACCCCCTCCGGGACTAGCGATGAGCAGTTCTTC
CASSTPSGTSDEQFF
>once|TRBJ2-5|TRBV25-1|TRBD2
TGTGCCAGCAGTGAATATAGGGGGACTAGCGGGTTAGAGACCCAGTACTTC
CASSEYRGTSGLETQYF
>.|TRBJ1-2|TRBV19|.
TGTGCCAGTAGTAAGGGGCCCCAAGGGTCGGACTATGGCTACACCTTC
CASSKGPQGSDYGYTF
>.|TRBJ2-3|TRBV6-1|.
TGTGCCAGCAGTGAATCAAGCGGGTCTACAGATACGCAGTATTTT
CASSESSGSTDTQYF
>.|TRBJ1-3|TRBV7-9|.
TGTGCCAGCAGCACCGGACTAGTTGGAAACACCATATATTTT
CASSTGLVGNTIYF
>.|TRBJ2-1|TRBV29-1|TRBD1
TGCAGCGTCGATGACAGGGGCTCCTACAATGAGCAGTTCTTC
CSVDDRGSYNEQFF
>.|TRBJ1-2|TRBV10-3|.
TGTGCCACCTCAGACAGTTCCCCTAACTATGGCTACACCTTC
CATSDSSPNYGYTF
>.|TRBJ1-4|TRBV18|.
TGTGCCAGCTCACCGGTGAGCAGGTCCGCAACTAATGAAAAACTGTTTTTT
CASSPVSRSATNEKLFF
>.|TRBJ2-1|TRBV7-3|TRBD2
TGTGCCAGCAGCTATCTAGCGGGAGGGGGAGAGCAGTTCTTC
CASSYLAGGGEQFF
>.|TRBJ2-1|TRBV5-1|TRBD2
TGCGCCAGCAGCTTACTAGCGGGAGAAAATGAGCAGTTCTTC
CASSLLAGENEQFF
>.|TRBJ1-2|TRBV6-5|.
TGTGCCAGCTTTCAATGGGGAGGAAGCTATGGCTACACCTTC
CASFQWGGSYGYTF
>once|TRBJ2-5|TRBV29-1|.
TGCAGCGTTTCTGGGGGGGCGGGAGAGACCCAGTACTTC
CSVSGGAGETQYF
>.|TRBJ1-1|TRBV7-2|TRBD1
TGTGCCAGCAGCTTCCGGGACAGGAACACTGAAGCTTTCTTT
CASSFRDRNTEAFF
>.|TRBJ2-5|TRBV7-8|TRBD2
TGTGCCAGCAGCTTAGCCGAAGGGAGGGAAGAGACCCAGTACTTC
CASSLAEGREETQYF
>.|TRBJ2-3|TRBV7-2|.
TGTGCCAGCAGCTACCAACTGAGGGATACGCAGTATTTT
CASSYQLRDTQYF
>.|TRBJ2-7|TRBV7-6|.
TGTGCCAGCAGCTTAGAGGCAGGGCCAAACTACGAGCAGTACTTC
CASSLEAGPNYEQYF
>few|TRBJ2-7|TRBV6-6|.
TGTGCCAGCAGTACACAGCGGTACGAGCAGTACTTC
CASSTQRYEQYF
>.|TRBJ2-1|TRBV6-6|.
TGTGCCAGCAGTCAGAGCGGAACTACCTACAATGAGCAGTTCTTC
CASSQSGTTYNEQFF
>.|TRBJ1-5|TRBV7-2|.
TGTGCCAGCAGCTTAGCTCCAGGTGGGAGCAATCAGCCCCAGCATTTT
CASSLAPGGSNQPQHF
>.|TRBJ2-5|TRBV2|TRBD2
TGTGCCAGCAGTGGGTCTAGCGGGAGGACGGAGACCCAGTACTTC
CASSGSSGRTETQYF
>.|TRBJ2-3|TRBV11-3|TRBD2
TGTGCCAGCAGCTCCCAAGTTGTAGCGGGAAATTTTGATACGCAGTATTTT
CASSSQVVAGNFDTQYF
>.|TRBJ2-1|TRBV7-8|TRBD2
TGTGCCAGCAGCTTAGCTCTTAGCGGGAGCGGATACAATGAGCAGTTCTTC
CASSLALSGSGYNEQFF
>.|TRBJ2-1|TRBV9|TRBD2
TGTGCCAGCAGCGTAGCGGGAGGGAGCTCCTACAATGAGCAGTTCTTC
CASSVAGGSSYNEQFF
>.|TRBJ1-2|TRBV7-8|TRBD1
TGTGCCAGCAGCTCAACAGGGGACACCAACTATGGCTACACCTTC
CASSSTGDTNYGYTF
>.|TRBJ2-7|TRBV27|TRBD1
TGTGCCAGCAGTTCGAAACGGACAGGGGGAAACCAATTCTCCTACGAGCAGTACTTC
CASSSKRTGGNQFSYEQYF
>once|TRBJ1-4|TRBV6-1|.
TGTGCCAGCAGTGACTTCAGGGATACAACTAATGAAAAACTGTTTTTT
CASSDFRDTTNEKLFF
>.|TRBJ2-3|TRBV28|.
TGTGCCAGCAGTTTAGGCGGAGATACGCAGTATTTT
CASSLGGDTQYF
>.|TRBJ2-4|TRBV7-3|.
TGTGCCAGCAGCTTTGCCGGATCCGGGGACATTCAGTACTTC
CASSFAGSGDIQYF